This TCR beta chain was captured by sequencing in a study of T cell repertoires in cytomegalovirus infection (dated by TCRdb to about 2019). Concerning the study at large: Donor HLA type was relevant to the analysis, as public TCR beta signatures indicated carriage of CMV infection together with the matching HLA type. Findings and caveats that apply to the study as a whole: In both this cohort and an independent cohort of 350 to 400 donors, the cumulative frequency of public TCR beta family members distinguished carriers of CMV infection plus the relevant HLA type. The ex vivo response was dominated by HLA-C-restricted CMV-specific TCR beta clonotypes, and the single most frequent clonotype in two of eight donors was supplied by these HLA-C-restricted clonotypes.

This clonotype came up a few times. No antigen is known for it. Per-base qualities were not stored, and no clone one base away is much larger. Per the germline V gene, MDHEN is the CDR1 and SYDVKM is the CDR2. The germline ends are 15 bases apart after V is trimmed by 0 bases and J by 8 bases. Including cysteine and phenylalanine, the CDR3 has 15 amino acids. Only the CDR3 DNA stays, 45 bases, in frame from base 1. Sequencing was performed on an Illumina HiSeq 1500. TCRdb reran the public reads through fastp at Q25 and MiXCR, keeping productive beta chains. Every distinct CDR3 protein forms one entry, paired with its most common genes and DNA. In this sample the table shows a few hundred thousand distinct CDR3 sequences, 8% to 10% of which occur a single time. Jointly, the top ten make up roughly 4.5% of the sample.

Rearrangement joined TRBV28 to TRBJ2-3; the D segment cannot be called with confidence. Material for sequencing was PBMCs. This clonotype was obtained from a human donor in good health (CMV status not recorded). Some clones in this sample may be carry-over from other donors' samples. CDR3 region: CASSLWRQTSLTQYF. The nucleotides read TGTGCCAGCAGTTTATGGAGACAAACCTCCCTTACGCAGTATTTT.